This T cell receptor (beta chain) was found in a study of blood T cells in healthy people across ages. A remark on this clonotype: Its antigen is not identified.

The V gene end was trimmed by 3 bases and the J gene end by 5 bases; junction bases not matched to a gene: 1. Per germline, CDR1 SGHDN and CDR2 FVKESK. The CDR3 covers 13 residues. Caucasian, healthy and from Russia, the donors were aged between roughly 6 and 95. Roughly 10 milliliters was the volume of peripheral blood drawn from each donor. Whenever a sample was processed, at least 6.5 million PBMCs were isolated. Next came a second PCR, run for roughly 6 to 11 cycles, which used a sample-barcoded 5' primer along with a J-beta primer mix. Via MiXCR, TCRdb re-called the 5' RACE reads, giving one row per CDR3 protein. The table has about 1 million distinct CDR3 sequences, under 55% seen once. Broader study findings: Across samples, TCR beta diversity tracked strongly with naive T cell percentage.

The TCR comes from a woman aged 55-69 years in good health. Material for sequencing was blood. V usage is TRBV14 and J usage is TRBJ1-5; 7 bases align to TRBD1. The CDR3 is CASSQGQYQPQHF. CDR3 bases: TGTGCCAGCAGCCAGGGACAGTATCAGCCCCAGCATTTT.